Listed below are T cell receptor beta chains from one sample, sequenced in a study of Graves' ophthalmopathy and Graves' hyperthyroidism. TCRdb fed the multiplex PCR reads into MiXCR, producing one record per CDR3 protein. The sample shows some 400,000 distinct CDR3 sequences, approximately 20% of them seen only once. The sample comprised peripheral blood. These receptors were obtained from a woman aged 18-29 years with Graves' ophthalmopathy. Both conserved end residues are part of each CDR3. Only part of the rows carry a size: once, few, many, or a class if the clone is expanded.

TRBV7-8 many CASGVRGQKKLSSYEQYF
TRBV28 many CASSSAGGAPYGYTF
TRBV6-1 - CASIDSGRFSTQYF
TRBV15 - CATSRDVIKNQPQHF
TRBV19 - CASSRIAGGGTGELFF
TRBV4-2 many CASSQDRAGLGGAKETQYF
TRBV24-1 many CATSRQGVAFF
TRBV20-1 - CSASTSGPYEQYF
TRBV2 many CASSEGLGLVEKNIQYF
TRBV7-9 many CASSLLAAQETQYF
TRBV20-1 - CSATNSGRGYEQYF
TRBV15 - CATSRHDRGYNEQFF
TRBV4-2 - CASSQGLGGTSGEETQYF
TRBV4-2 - CASRSLGARETQYF
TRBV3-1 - CASSQGQGLGQPQHF
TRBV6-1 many CASTTGTGGSLGYF
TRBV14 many CASSQVVRGEQYF
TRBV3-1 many CASSQRGASTGELFF
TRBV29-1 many CSVAFSGNIQYF
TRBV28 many CASSWGSKTQYF
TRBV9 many CASSGDRTETQYF
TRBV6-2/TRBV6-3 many CASSQTPLGTQYF
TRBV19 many CASSDGTLRGGAKETQYF
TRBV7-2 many CASSLPLRGGETQYF
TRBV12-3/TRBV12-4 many CASSPEGNTEAFF
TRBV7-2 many CASMRRTRAPYEQYF
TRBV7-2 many CASSHRTGWNTEAFF
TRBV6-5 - CASSYGASFGETQYF
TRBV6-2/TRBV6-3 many CASGLTGEQYF
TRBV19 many CASSIKRDLGGDIQYF
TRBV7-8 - CASSLGFSWGHQPQHF
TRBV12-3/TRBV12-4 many CASSGTTLNTGELFF